This paragraph reports one T cell receptor beta chain. Antigen unknown. This sample was taken from a study of cytomegalovirus exposure and HLA in healthy donors. Whole-study results and caveats: TCR beta chain V- and J-gene trimming was linked, in a later analysis, to a missense variant in DCLRE1C.

PCR was performed using 60 Vbeta and 13 Jbeta primers. Sequencing was performed with immunoSEQ multiplex PCR; in TCRdb, only in-frame clones are kept and a portion is missing. The sample consists of about 150,000 clones, 9.4% of them appearing once. Trimming took off 2 bases at V and 6 bases at J, with 14 bases between the two ends. Germline V lookup: CDR1 KGHSH, CDR2 LQKENI. CDR3 length: 14 amino acids. The sequencing sample was made of PBMCs. The origin of this receptor is a male donor in good health and CMV-seronegative. The chain is built from TRBV18 and TRBJ2-7; D perhaps matches TRBD2 (5 bases). The CDR3 coding sequence is TGTGCCAGCTCACCAACACTAGACTCTAGCGAGCAGTACTTC. Translated: CASSPTLDSSEQYF. Drawing the rest from reference TRBV18 and TRBJ2-7, the complete variable domain is NAGVMQNPRHLVRRRGQEARLRCSPMKGHSHVYWYRQLPEEGLKFMVYLQKENIIDESGMPKERFSAEFPKEGPSILRIQQVVRGDSAAYFCASSPTLDSSEQYFGPGTRLTVT.